A single sample gave rise to the 24 T cell receptor beta chains below, sequenced in a study of HIV-infected patients and healthy controls. The repertoire came from unfractionated whole blood and reflected all unsorted peripheral T cells. cDNA was made from 500 ng RNA using alpha and beta constant primers. Separate chain-specific third strand synthesis with multiplexing indices produced the alpha and beta libraries. MiXCR was run by TCRdb on the 5' RACE reads, yielding one entry per CDR3 protein. The table records about 15,000 distinct CDR3 sequences, 6.5% to 7.5% of them present only once. The sequencing input was blood. The receptors stem from an adult in good health.

This clonotype was observed many times. The chain is built from TRBV6-5 and TRBJ2-7; the match to TRBD1 covers 10 bases. V was clipped by 5 bases and J by 7 bases; unmatched bases: 5. Germline V lookup: CDR1 MNHEY, CDR2 SVGAGI. This CDR3 spans 13 amino acids. The CDR3 DNA sequence: TGTGCCAGCAGTAGACAGGGGGCTAAAGAGCAGTACTTC. Its translation: CASSRQGAKEQYF.

In this sample, this clonotype turned up many times. The J gene is TRBJ1-3, the V gene TRBV6-6; weak D call: TRBD1 (5 bases). Trimming shortened V by 7 bases and J by 2 bases, and 12 bases separated the two germline ends. Germline CDR1 reads MNHNY; CDR2 reads SVGAGI (reference sequence). This CDR3 is 14 amino acids long. The CDR3 protein is CASTLGVTGNTIYF. CDR3 DNA sequence: TGTGCCAGCACTTTGGGGGTGACTGGAAACACCATATATTTT.

By proportion, this clonotype is medium-sized. The chain has TRBV5-4 and TRBJ2-5, with a tentative D call TRBD1 (5 bases). Trimming removed 2 bases from V and 4 bases from J, with 12 bases in between. Germline V gene data show CDR1 as SGHNT and CDR2 as YYREEE (reference sequence). The CDR3 has 14 amino acids. The CDR3 nucleotides read TGTGCCAGCAGCTTCTTTTATGGGGCAGAGACCCAGTACTTC. This encodes CASSFFYGAETQYF.

As for this clonotype: Being one base from a much bigger clone, this may be a read error. The chain employs TRBV28 and TRBJ2-1, with 9 positions matching TRBD2. Germline-derived CDR1 and CDR2 are MDHEN and SYDVKM. The CDR3 is 15 amino acids. CDR3 nucleotides: TGTGCCAGCAGTTTTTTAGCGGGGGCGACCAATGAGCATTTCTTC. Protein sequence: CASSFLAGATNEHFF. Filled out from reference TRBV28 and TRBJ2-1, the complete variable domain reads DVKVTQSSRYLVKRTGEKVFLECVQDMDHENMFWYRQDPGLGLRLIYFSYDVKMKEKGDIPEGYSVSREKKERFSLILESASTNQTSMYLCASSFLAGATNEHFFGPGTRLTVL.

Ten or more counts support this clonotype. The chain has TRBV5-1 and TRBJ2-7, with D perhaps matching TRBD2 (6 bases). Germline V CDR1 and CDR2: SGHRS, YFSETQ. Trimming took 3 bases from V and 0 from J, leaving 16 bases between them. The CDR3 runs to 16 residues. CDR3 region: CASSSKVPGVSYEQYF. The CDR3 DNA reads TGCGCCAGCAGCTCAAAAGTCCCGGGGGTCTCCTACGAGCAGTACTTC.

Remarks on this clonotype: A clone one base away is much larger, so this may be a read error. The chain links TRBV9 to TRBJ2-2, with D tentatively TRBD1 or TRBD2 (5 bases each). This CDR3 contains 15 residues. Germline assignment: CDR1 SGDLS and CDR2 YYNGEE. Trimming left V 3 bases short and J 3 bases short, with 12 bases between. CDR3 sequence (DNA): TGTGCCAGCAGCGCCAGAGGGGATCACACCGGGGAGCTGTTTTTT. Residues: CASSARGDHTGELFF.

This clonotype was recorded at least ten times. The gene calls are TRBV10-3 and TRBJ1-2; D may be TRBD1 (5 bases). Germline V gene sequence: CDR1 ENHRY, CDR2 SYGVKD. V lost 0 bases and J 4 bases, leaving 12 bases between the germline ends. CDR3 length equals 15 residues. The CDR3 loop reads CAISESEGRGYGYTF. The CDR3 DNA sequence: TGTGCCATCAGTGAGTCGGAGGGTAGGGGCTATGGCTACACCTTC.

This clonotype has ten or more counts. J is TRBJ2-1 and V is TRBV20-1; 10 bases fit TRBD2. CDR3 length equals 14 residues. CDR1 is DFQATT, CDR2 SNEGSKA, per germline (reference sequence). V lost 3 bases, J lost 4 bases, and 3 bases stayed unmatched. The CDR3 region has the DNA TGCAGTGCTAGTTCTAGCGGGAGTTACAATGAGCAGTTCTTC. It translates to CSASSSGSYNEQFF.

Points on this clonotype: A much larger clonotype is one base distant, so this may be a read error. The chain combines TRBV10-2 with TRBJ2-2; D possibly matches TRBD1 or TRBD2 (5 bases each). Germline V gene data show CDR1 as WSHSY and CDR2 as SAAADI. This CDR3 comprises 15 residues. The CDR3 nucleotides read TGCGCCAGAAGTGTTCGGGGCGCGAACACCGGGGAGCTGTTTTTT. This sequence encodes CARSVRGANTGELFF.

In its sample, this clonotype was seen many times. The chain couples TRBV5-4 to TRBJ2-1; D is undetermined. With 4 bases removed from V and 4 bases from J, the gap between germline ends came to 15 bases. This CDR3 region has 15 residues. The germline V gene encodes CDR1 SGHNT and CDR2 YYREEE (reference sequence). The CDR3 sequence: CASSATAASYNEQFF. CDR3 nucleotide sequence: TGTGCCAGCAGCGCGACTGCGGCCAGTTACAATGAGCAGTTCTTC. Full variable domain (rest looked up from reference TRBV5-4 and TRBJ2-1): ETGVTQSPTHLIKTRGQQVTLRCSSQSGHNTVSWYQQALGQGPQFIFQYYREEENGRGNFPPRFSGLQFPNYSSELNVNALELDDSALYLCASSATAASYNEQFFGPGTRLTVL.

The table lists this clonotype with a few counts. The chain joins TRBV12-3 or TRBV12-4 to TRBJ2-1, with 7 bases that match TRBD2. After removal of 3 bases from V and 8 bases from J, the junction contained 4 bases not matched to a gene. The CDR3 runs to 13 residues. The CDR3 spells CASSFYGGDEQFF. CDR3 DNA sequence: TGTGCCAGCAGTTTTTATGGGGGGGATGAGCAGTTCTTC.

This clonotype was counted ten times or more. The rearrangement links TRBV5-1 to TRBJ2-5, with a possible D match to TRBD2 (6 bases). Looked up from germline, CDR1 is SGHRS and CDR2 is YFSETQ. The V and J ends lost 2 bases and 3 bases respectively, with 14 bases between them. The CDR3 sequence is 15 residues long. CDR3 residues: CASSFGPGLEETQYF. For the CDR3, the DNA is TGCGCCAGCAGCTTTGGGCCGGGACTCGAAGAGACCCAGTACTTC.

This clonotype was seen many times. The chain is built from TRBV5-1 and TRBJ2-7, with D perhaps matching TRBD2 (5 bases). The V gene's germline CDR1 is SGHRS and CDR2 YFSETQ. The CDR3 consists of 16 residues. The germline V and J ends were trimmed by 1 base and 3 bases, with 17 bases remaining between them. DNA for the CDR3: TGCGCCAGCAGCTTGAGGCTGGATAGCGAGCACTACGAGCAGTACTTC. This sequence encodes CASSLRLDSEHYEQYF. The variable domain in full, completed from reference TRBV5-1 and TRBJ2-7, reads KAGVTQTPRYLIKTRGQQVTLSCSPISGHRSVSWYQQTPGQGLQFLFEYFSETQRNKGNFPGRFSGRQFSNSRSEMNVSTLELGDSALYLCASSLRLDSEHYEQYFGPGTRLTVT.

Worth noting for this clonotype: A much bigger clone sits one base away, suggesting this may be a read error. The CDR3 is CVTSGVTGELFF. CDR3 nucleotide sequence: TGTGTCACCAGCGGGGTTACCGGGGAGCTGTTTTTT. The chain links TRBV24-1 to TRBJ2-2, with 7 bases fitting TRBD2. Germline V gene data show CDR1 as KGHDR and CDR2 as SFDVKD. The CDR3 contains 12 residues.

This clonotype is deemed medium-sized. This chain uses TRBV28 with TRBJ1-5, with D perhaps matching TRBD1 (5 bases). Trimming shortened V by 6 bases and J by 1 base, and 7 bases separated the two germline ends. This CDR3 spans 13 amino acids. Germline CDR1 reads MDHEN; CDR2 reads SYDVKM. The CDR3 loop is CASRWDSNQPQHF. The CDR3 DNA is TGTGCCAGCAGGTGGGACAGCAATCAGCCCCAGCATTTT.

By sample fraction, this clonotype is medium-sized. This chain connects TRBV28 to TRBJ2-2; no reliable D call. Trimming stripped 4 bases from V and 13 bases from J, with 10 bases between. Germline V gives CDR1 MDHEN, CDR2 SYDVKM. This CDR3 is built from 11 residues. Here the CDR3 DNA reads TGTGCCAGCAGTTCTCGACGCGGGCTGTTTTTT. Protein product: CASSSRRGLFF.

This clonotype was picked up many times. This chain uses TRBV19 with TRBJ2-4, with 8 bases matching TRBD2. The V and J ends lost 6 bases and 0 bases, in that order; junction bases with no gene match: 4. There are 15 residues in the CDR3. CDR1 and CDR2 from the germline V gene are LNHDA and SQIVND (reference sequence). As DNA, the CDR3 is TGTGCCAGTAGCGGGAGGGCTCTAGCCAAAAACATTCAGTACTTC. Translated, it gives CASSGRALAKNIQYF. The full variable domain, in which reference TRBV19 and TRBJ2-4 provide the parts outside the CDR3, is DGGITQSPKYLFRKEGQNVTLSCEQNLNHDAMYWYRQDPGQGLRLIYYSQIVNDFQKGDIAEGYSVSREKKESFPLTVTSAQKNPTAFYLCASSGRALAKNIQYFGAGTRLSVL.

The chain links TRBV25-1 to TRBJ2-5; 9 positions match TRBD2. Trimming removed 3 bases from V and 4 bases from J; junction bases left unmatched: 3. Germline-derived CDR1 and CDR2 are MGHDK and SYGVNS. The CDR3 has 14 amino acids. For the CDR3, the DNA is TGTGCCAGCAGTGAGGGACTAGCCATAGAGACCCAGTACTTC. This codes for CASSEGLAIETQYF.

Details on this clonotype: This may be a read error, as it is one base from a much larger clone. This rearrangement joins TRBV6-2 or TRBV6-3 to TRBJ2-1, with no clear D. Trimming removed 2 bases at V and 10 bases at J, with 9 bases between. Germline V lookup: CDR1 MNHEY, CDR2 SVGEGT. The CDR3 length is 12 residues. CDR3 in amino acids: CASSYPSTEQFF. The CDR3 DNA reads TGTGCCAGCAGTTACCCTTCTACGGAGCAGTTCTTC.

In its sample, this clonotype was seen once. The chain uses TRBV24-1 and TRBJ2-5; D not resolved. CDR3 size: 12 residues. Per the germline V gene, CDR1 is KGHDR and CDR2 is SFDVKD. V gave up 6 bases and J gave up 5 bases, with 9 bases separating them. The CDR3 region has the DNA TGTGCCACCAGTAGACACGACGAGACCCAGTACTTC. Amino acid sequence: CATSRHDETQYF.

This clonotype has a count of ten or more. J is TRBJ2-1 and V is TRBV7-2, with unresolved D. Trimming left V 1 base short and J 1 base short, with 8 bases between. CDR3 length: 15 residues. Germline V gene sequence: CDR1 SGHTA, CDR2 FQGNSA. The CDR3 region has the DNA TGTGCCAGCAGCTTAGTGGGCTATTCCTACAATGAGCAGTTCTTC. The encoded protein is CASSLVGYSYNEQFF. The variable domain in full, completed from reference TRBV7-2 and TRBJ2-1, reads GAGVSQSPSNKVTEKGKDVELRCDPISGHTALYWYRQSLGQGLEFLIYFQGNSAPDKSGLPSDRFSAERTGGSVSTLTIQRTQQEDSAVYLCASSLVGYSYNEQFFGPGTRLTVL.

This clonotype came up many times. The chain has TRBV7-9 and TRBJ2-1, with TRBD2 matching over 9 bases. This CDR3 comprises 20 residues. Per the germline V gene, CDR1 is SEHNR and CDR2 is FQNEAQ (reference sequence). V gave up 2 bases and J gave up 2 bases; unmatched junction bases: 16. The CDR3 bases are TGTGCCAGCAGCTTATCACTGCCTTCCACGATAGCGGGGGCCTACAATGAGCAGTTCTTC. Protein product: CASSLSLPSTIAGAYNEQFF.

This clonotype was counted at least ten times. V usage is TRBV7-9 and J usage is TRBJ2-7; D is unresolved. Trimming removed 3 bases from V and 7 bases from J, with 7 bases in between. The CDR3 has 11 residues. Germline CDR1 SEHNR, CDR2 FQNEAQ (reference sequence). The CDR3 DNA is TGTGCCAGCAGCTTGGCGCGGGAGCAGTACTTC. Translating gives CASSLAREQYF. The whole variable domain, filled in from reference TRBV7-9 and TRBJ2-7, reads DTGVSQNPRHKITKRGQNVTFRCDPISEHNRLYWYRQTLGQGPEFLTYFQNEAQLEKSRLLSDRFSAERPKGSFSTLEIQRTEQGDSAMYLCASSLAREQYFGPGTRLTVT.

V usage is TRBV18 and J usage is TRBJ2-1, with D possibly TRBD1 on 6 matching bases. This CDR3 spans 17 amino acids. Trimming stripped 4 bases from V and 9 bases from J, with 25 bases between. The germline V gene encodes CDR1 KGHSH and CDR2 LQKENI. This CDR3 is CASSQTAGVGIHVEQFF. In nucleotides, the CDR3 is TGTGCCAGCTCACAAACAGCAGGGGTCGGAATTCACGTTGAGCAGTTCTTC.